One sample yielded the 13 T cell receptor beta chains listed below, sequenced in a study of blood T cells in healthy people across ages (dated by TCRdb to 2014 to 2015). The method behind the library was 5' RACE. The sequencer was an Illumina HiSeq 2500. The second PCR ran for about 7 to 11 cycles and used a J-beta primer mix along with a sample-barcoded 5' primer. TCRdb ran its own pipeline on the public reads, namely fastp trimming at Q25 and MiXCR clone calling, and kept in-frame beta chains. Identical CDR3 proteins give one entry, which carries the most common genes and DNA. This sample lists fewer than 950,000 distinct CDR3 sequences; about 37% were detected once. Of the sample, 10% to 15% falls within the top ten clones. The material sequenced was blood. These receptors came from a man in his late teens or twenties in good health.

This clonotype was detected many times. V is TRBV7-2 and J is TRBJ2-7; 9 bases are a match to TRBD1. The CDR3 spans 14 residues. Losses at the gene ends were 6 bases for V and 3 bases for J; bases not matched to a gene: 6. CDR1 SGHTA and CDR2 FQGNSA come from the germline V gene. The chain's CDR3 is CASSLTTGGYEQYF. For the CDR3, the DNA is TGTGCCAGCAGTCTCACGACAGGGGGCTACGAGCAGTACTTC.

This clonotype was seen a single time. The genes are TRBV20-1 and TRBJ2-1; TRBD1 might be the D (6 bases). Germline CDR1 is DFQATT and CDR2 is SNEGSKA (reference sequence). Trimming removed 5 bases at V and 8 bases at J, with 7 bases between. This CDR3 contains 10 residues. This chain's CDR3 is CSAGGHEQFF. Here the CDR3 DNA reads TGCAGTGCTGGGGGCCATGAGCAGTTCTTC.

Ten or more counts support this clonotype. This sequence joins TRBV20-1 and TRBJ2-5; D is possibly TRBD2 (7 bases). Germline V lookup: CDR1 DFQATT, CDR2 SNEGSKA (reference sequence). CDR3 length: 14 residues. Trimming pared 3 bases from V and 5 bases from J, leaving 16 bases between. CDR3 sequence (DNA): TGCAGTGCTAGTCTGGGGGGGCCTTCGGAGACCCAGTACTTC. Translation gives CSASLGGPSETQYF.

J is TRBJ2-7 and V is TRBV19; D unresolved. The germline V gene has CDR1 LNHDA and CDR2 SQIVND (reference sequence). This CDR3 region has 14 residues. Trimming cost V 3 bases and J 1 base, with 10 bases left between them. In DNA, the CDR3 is TGTGCCAGTAGTATCGCCTACACGTCCTACGAGCAGTACTTC. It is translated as CASSIAYTSYEQYF.

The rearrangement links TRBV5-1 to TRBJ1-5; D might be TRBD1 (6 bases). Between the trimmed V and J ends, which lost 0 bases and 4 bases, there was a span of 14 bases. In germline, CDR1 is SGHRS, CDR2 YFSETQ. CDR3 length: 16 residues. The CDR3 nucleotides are TGCGCCAGCAGCTTGGAGGGGGGGAGGCCTAATCAGCCCCAGCATTTT. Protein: CASSLEGGRPNQPQHF. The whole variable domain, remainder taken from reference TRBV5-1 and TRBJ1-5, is KAGVTQTPRYLIKTRGQQVTLSCSPISGHRSVSWYQQTPGQGLQFLFEYFSETQRNKGNFPGRFSGRQFSNSRSEMNVSTLELGDSALYLCASSLEGGRPNQPQHFGDGTRLSIL.

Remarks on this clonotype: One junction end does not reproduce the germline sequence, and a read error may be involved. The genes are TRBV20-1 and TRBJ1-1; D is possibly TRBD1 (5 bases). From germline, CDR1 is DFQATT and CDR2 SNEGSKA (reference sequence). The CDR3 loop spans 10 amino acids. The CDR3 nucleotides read TGCAGGGCTAGAGGGGCTGAAGCTTTCTTT. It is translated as CRARGAEAFF.

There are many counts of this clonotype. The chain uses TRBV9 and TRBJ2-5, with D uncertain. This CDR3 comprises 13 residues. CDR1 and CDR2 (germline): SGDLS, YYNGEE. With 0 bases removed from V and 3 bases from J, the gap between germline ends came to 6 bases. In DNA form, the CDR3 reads TGTGCCAGCAGCGTAGGACCTAAAGAGACCCAGTACTTC. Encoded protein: CASSVGPKETQYF.

The CDR3 nucleotides are TGTGCCAGCTCACCATGGGGGACAGGAGGACGGCGAGGTGAAAAACTGTTTTTT. Its protein is CASSPWGTGGRRGEKLFF. This chain links TRBV18 with TRBJ1-4, with 8 bases matching TRBD1. Germline V gives CDR1 KGHSH, CDR2 LQKENI. V gave up 2 bases and J gave up 7 bases; unmatched junction bases: 15. The CDR3 contains 18 residues. The full variable domain, completed using reference TRBV18 and TRBJ1-4, is NAGVMQNPRHLVRRRGQEARLRCSPMKGHSHVYWYRQLPEEGLKFMVYLQKENIIDESGMPKERFSAEFPKEGPSILRIQQVVRGDSAAYFCASSPWGTGGRRGEKLFFGSGTQLSVL.

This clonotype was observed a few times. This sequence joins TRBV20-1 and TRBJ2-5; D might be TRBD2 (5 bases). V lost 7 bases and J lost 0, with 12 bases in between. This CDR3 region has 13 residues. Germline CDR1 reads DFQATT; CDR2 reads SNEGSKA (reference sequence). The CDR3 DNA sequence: TGCAGTGTCAGGACTGGGTACCAAGAGACCCAGTACTTC. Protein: CSVRTGYQETQYF.

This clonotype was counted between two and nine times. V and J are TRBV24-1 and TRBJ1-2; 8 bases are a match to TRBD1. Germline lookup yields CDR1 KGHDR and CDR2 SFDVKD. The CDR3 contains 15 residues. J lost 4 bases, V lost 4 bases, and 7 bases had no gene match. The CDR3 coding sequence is TGTGCCACCAGTGACACTGTGACAGGGGTCTATGGCTACACCTTC. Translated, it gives CATSDTVTGVYGYTF.

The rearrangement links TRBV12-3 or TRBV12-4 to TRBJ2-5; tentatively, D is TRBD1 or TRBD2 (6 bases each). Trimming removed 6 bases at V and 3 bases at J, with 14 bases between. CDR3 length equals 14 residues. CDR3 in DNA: TGTGCCAGCAGGGAAACGGGGGCCGAAGAGACCCAGTACTTC. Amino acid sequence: CASRETGAEETQYF.

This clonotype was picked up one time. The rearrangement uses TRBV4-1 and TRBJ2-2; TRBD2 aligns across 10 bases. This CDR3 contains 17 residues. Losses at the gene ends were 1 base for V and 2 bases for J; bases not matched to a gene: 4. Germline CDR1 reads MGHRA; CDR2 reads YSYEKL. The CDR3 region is CASSQASGGFNTGELFF. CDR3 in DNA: TGCGCCAGCAGCCAAGCTAGCGGGGGCTTTAACACCGGGGAGCTGTTTTTT.

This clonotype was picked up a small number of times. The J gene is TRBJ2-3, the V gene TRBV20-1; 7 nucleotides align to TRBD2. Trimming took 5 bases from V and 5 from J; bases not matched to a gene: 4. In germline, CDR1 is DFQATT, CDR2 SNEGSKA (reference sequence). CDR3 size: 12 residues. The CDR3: CSAVSGVDTQYF. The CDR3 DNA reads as TGCAGTGCTGTAAGCGGGGTAGATACGCAGTATTTT.